This is a list of T cell receptor beta chains from one sample in a study of blood T cell repertoires in COVID-19. Data came from immunoSEQ multiplex PCR; TCRdb stores just in-frame clones and leaves some out. The sample yields around 170,000 clones, roughly 87% seen once. The sample comprised peripheral blood. These receptors were taken from a woman in her thirties or forties with acute or convalescent COVID-19. Both conserved end residues are part of each CDR3. D genes are given only for firm matches. Not all rows give a size; the values are once, few, many and, for expanded clones, a class.

CDR3 DNA	CDR3 protein	clone size	V gene	J gene	D gene
TGTGCCACCAGTGGGAACCCGGGACTAGACAGAGAAAATGAGCAGTTCTTC	CATSGNPGLDRENEQFF	.	TRBV24-1	TRBJ2-1	TRBD2
TGTGCCAGCAGTTCAAGACAGGGAGGTGAAGCTTTCTTT	CASSSRQGGEAFF	.	TRBV27	TRBJ1-1	TRBD1
TGTGCCAGCAGTTTAGGGACATACAATGAGCAGTTCTTC	CASSLGTYNEQFF	.	TRBV27	TRBJ2-1	.
TGTGCCAGCATGAGTTCCGGTCTAGGCAATCAGCCCCAGCATTTT	CASMSSGLGNQPQHF	once	TRBV6-5	TRBJ1-5	.
TGTGCCAGCAGCTTAGTTGATGGGGGCGCGAGTGGCTACACCTTC	CASSLVDGGASGYTF	.	TRBV11-2	TRBJ1-2	.
TGTGCCACCAGTGAAGCACTAGTCCCAGAGTTCTTC	CATSEALVPEFF	.	TRBV24-1	TRBJ2-1	.
TGTGCCAGCAGCTTGGTAGGAGTACTAGGTGAAAAACTGTTTTTT	CASSLVGVLGEKLFF	.	TRBV7-8	TRBJ1-4	.
TGCGCCAGCACGGACGGACAAGGACTAGCGGGATTAGTACCCCACAATGAGCAGTTCTTC	CASTDGQGLAGLVPHNEQFF	.	TRBV10-2	TRBJ2-1	TRBD2
TGTGCCAGCAGCCCCCGAGGGGGTAGTGAAGCTTTCTTT	CASSPRGGSEAFF	.	TRBV11-1	TRBJ1-1	.
TGTGCCAGCAGCCCACAGGGTAGCGCTTTCTACAATGAGCAGTTCTTC	CASSPQGSAFYNEQFF	.	TRBV28	TRBJ2-1	.
TGCAGCGTTCAACATGCCTTGAACACTGAAGCTTTCTTT	CSVQHALNTEAFF	once	TRBV29-1	TRBJ1-1	.
TGTGCCAGCTCATTCGAGGGTGGGCGTCAGCCCCAGCATTTT	CASSFEGGRQPQHF	few	TRBV18	TRBJ1-5	.
TGTGCCAGTAGTATAGTAGTCTGGGGGGGCCTGAACACCGGGGAGCTGTTTTTT	CASSIVVWGGLNTGELFF	.	TRBV19	TRBJ2-2	.
TGTGCCAGCAGTATAGCGGGGGGGCGCAATGAGCAGTTCTTC	CASSIAGGRNEQFF	.	TRBV28	TRBJ2-1	TRBD2
TGTGCCAGCAGTTTGACTAGCGGGAGGGTCACAGATACGCAGTATTTT	CASSLTSGRVTDTQYF	few	TRBV28	TRBJ2-3	TRBD2
TGCGCCAGCAGCGTCCGGGTCCAATCTAATTCACCCCTCCACTTT	CASSVRVQSNSPLHF	.	TRBV5-1	TRBJ1-6	.
TGTGCCAGCAGCGTGGGGCGGGGGAACACCGGGGAGCTGTTTTTT	CASSVGRGNTGELFF	.	TRBV9	TRBJ2-2	.
TGTGCCAGCAGTTTATCGATGGTAGCGGGTCCCACCGGGGAGCTGTTTTTT	CASSLSMVAGPTGELFF	.	TRBV27	TRBJ2-2	TRBD2